This T cell receptor (beta chain) was recovered during a study of identical twins. Study observations and caveats: With monozygotic twins, out-of-frame TCR alpha sharing exceeded what models estimated. There were fewer insertions in abundant cord blood beta clonotypes, but memory repertoires showed no such pattern. Without tracking the same donors, conclusions rested on cross-sectional statistical analysis.

Each CDR3 protein is one row after TCRdb ran MiXCR on the 5' RACE reads. The sample has 350,000 to 450,000 distinct CDR3 sequences, approximately 17% seen once. This clonotype was observed a handful of times. The target antigen is unknown. This receptor was identified in a man aged 45-65 years in good health. Sequences were obtained from naive T cells sorted from blood.

Here the CDR3 DNA reads TGCAGGCTAGTAGGTGCTAGCACAGATACGCAGTATTTT. This translates into CRLVGASTDTQYF. The chain employs TRBV20-1 and TRBJ2-3, with D unclear. The germline V gene has CDR1 DFQATT and CDR2 SNEGSKA (reference sequence). CDR3 length: 13 residues.